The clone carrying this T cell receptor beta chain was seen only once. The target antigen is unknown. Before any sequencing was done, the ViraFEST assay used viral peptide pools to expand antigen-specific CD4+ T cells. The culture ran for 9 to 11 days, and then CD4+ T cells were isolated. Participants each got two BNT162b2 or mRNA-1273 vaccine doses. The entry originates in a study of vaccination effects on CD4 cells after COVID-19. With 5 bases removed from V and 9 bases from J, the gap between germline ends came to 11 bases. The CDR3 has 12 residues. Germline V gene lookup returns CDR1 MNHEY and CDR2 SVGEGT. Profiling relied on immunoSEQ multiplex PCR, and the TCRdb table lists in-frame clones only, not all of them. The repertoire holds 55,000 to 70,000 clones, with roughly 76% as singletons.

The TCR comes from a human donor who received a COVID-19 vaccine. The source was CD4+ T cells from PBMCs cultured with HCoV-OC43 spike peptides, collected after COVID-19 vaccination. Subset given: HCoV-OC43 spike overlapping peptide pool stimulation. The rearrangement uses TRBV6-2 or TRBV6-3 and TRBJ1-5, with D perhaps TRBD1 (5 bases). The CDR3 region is CASSLLGAPQHF. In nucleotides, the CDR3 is TGTGCCAGCAGTCTCCTAGGGGCGCCCCAGCATTTT.